This T cell receptor beta chain was identified in a study of shared clonotypes between healthy human individuals. Study as a whole: Each donor contributed plates that comprised three CD4 naive, three CD4 memory, two CD8 naive and one CD8 memory. Study-level points and caveats: On the whole, naive subsets had larger estimated richness than memory subsets had. The four-donor shared clonotypes exceeded non-shared clonotypes in generation probability, with non-shared ones scoring lower.

Naivety among CD8 cells was defined by CD45RO negativity and positive CCR7 selection, thereby excluding terminally differentiated effector memory CD45RA+ cells. The donors, healthy adults who were HIV-negative, had experienced no recent acute infections or vaccinations. Clones were sequenced by immunoSEQ multiplex PCR, and TCRdb holds only the in-frame ones, with some missing. The table has under 700,000 clones, roughly 95% seen once. This clone was seen a single time. The antigen remains undetermined. V shed 4 bases and J 2 bases; nucleotides not matched to a gene: 11. The V gene's germline CDR1 is MNHEY and CDR2 SMNVEV (reference sequence). This CDR3 is 16 amino acids long.

The receptor comes from a woman aged 30 to 39 in good health. The V gene is TRBV27, the J gene TRBJ2-7, with 7 bases matching TRBD2. The specimen sequenced was naive CD8+ T cells sorted from blood. The CDR3 region has the DNA TGTGCCAGCAGTTCCCCACTTGGGGGAGGGACCTACGAGCAGTACTTC. Its protein is CASSSPLGGGTYEQYF.